This is a list of T cell receptor beta chains from one sample in a study of blood T cell repertoires in COVID-19. Sequencing used immunoSEQ multiplex PCR; TCRdb keeps in-frame clones, though not all of them. Of about 220,000 clones listed, approximately 84% are singletons. Sequenced: peripheral blood. The source of these receptors is a woman aged 25 to 39 who had recovered from COVID-19. The CDR3 runs from the conserved cysteine through the conserved F or W. The order of the fields is V gene, D gene, J gene, clone size, CDR3 protein, CDR3 DNA. The D gene is left open where the match is weak. Rows may omit the clone size; those that give it use once, few, many or a size class.

TRBV5-1	TRBD2	TRBJ2-3	.	CASSSGLAGGTSTDTQYF	TGCGCCAGCAGCTCTGGACTAGCGGGGGGGACGAGCACAGATACGCAGTATTTT
TRBV11-2	TRBD2	TRBJ2-5	.	CASSPRRLAGDPQETQYF	TGTGCCAGCAGCCCACGCAGACTAGCGGGGGACCCACAAGAGACCCAGTACTTC
TRBV18	.	TRBJ2-7	.	CASSPRVSYEQYF	TGTGCCAGCTCCCCGAGGGTGTCCTACGAGCAGTACTTC
TRBV4-1	TRBD2	TRBJ2-3	.	CASSHGPGGAGTDTQYF	TGCGCCAGCAGCCATGGTCCGGGGGGGGCTGGCACAGATACGCAGTATTTT
TRBV2	TRBD1	TRBJ1-2	.	CASSEWGTGEGNYGYTF	TGTGCCAGCAGTGAGTGGGGGACAGGAGAGGGTAACTATGGCTACACCTTC
TRBV28	.	TRBJ1-5	.	CASSWQGNQPQHF	TGTGCCAGCAGTTGGCAGGGCAATCAGCCCCAGCATTTT
TRBV6-1	.	TRBJ2-4	.	CASSEARVGIQYF	TGTGCCAGCAGTGAAGCGCGGGTAGGCATTCAGTACTTC
TRBV3-1/TRBV3-2	TRBD2	TRBJ2-1	.	CASSLSLAGGRLYNEQFF	TGTGCCAGCAGCCTATCGCTAGCGGGGGGGCGGCTCTACAATGAGCAGTTCTTC
TRBV6-5	TRBD1	TRBJ2-7	few	CASSYSKGTGGYEQYF	TGTGCCAGCAGTTACTCGAAGGGGACAGGGGGCTACGAGCAGTACTTC
TRBV25-1	TRBD1	TRBJ1-1	.	CASSDSGTVNAEAFF	TGTGCCAGCAGTGACTCCGGGACAGTAAACGCTGAAGCTTTCTTT
TRBV9	TRBD1	TRBJ2-6	once	CASSGRQGSNEANVLTF	TGTGCCAGCAGCGGCAGACAGGGGTCCAATGAAGCCAACGTCCTGACTTTC
TRBV2	.	TRBJ1-3	.	CASSESAQVAGNTIYF	TGTGCCAGCAGTGAAAGTGCACAGGTAGCTGGAAACACCATATATTTT
TRBV7-6	.	TRBJ1-3	.	CASSFGRTVISGNTIYF	TGTGCCAGCAGCTTCGGCCGGACAGTAATCTCTGGAAACACCATATATTTT
TRBV27	.	TRBJ1-2	.	CASVSSDRRGYTF	TGTGCCAGCGTATCTAGCGATAGGCGGGGCTACACCTTC
TRBV29-1	.	TRBJ2-1	once	CSVEFDSYNEQFF	TGCAGCGTTGAATTCGACAGCTACAATGAGCAGTTCTTC
TRBV2	.	TRBJ1-2	.	CASGYRDGYTF	TGTGCCAGCGGATACAGGGATGGCTACACCTTC
TRBV5-3	.	TRBJ1-2	.	CARSLAESQANYGYTF	TGTGCCAGAAGCTTGGCCGAAAGCCAGGCTAACTATGGCTACACCTTC
TRBV14	TRBD2	TRBJ2-1	.	CASSQRDRRGAIFNEQFF	TGTGCCAGCAGCCAAAGAGATAGGCGGGGGGCCATCTTCAATGAGCAGTTCTTC
TRBV14	.	TRBJ2-1	.	CASSPIAGQGAYNEQFF	TGTGCCAGCAGCCCGATTGCGGGGCAGGGGGCCTACAATGAGCAGTTCTTC
TRBV5-5	.	TRBJ1-1	.	CASSLRGGRFTEAFF	TGTGCCAGCAGCTTGAGGGGGGGTAGGTTCACTGAAGCTTTCTTT
TRBV5-6	.	TRBJ1-3	.	CASSLVLGQGNTIYF	TGTGCCAGCAGCTTGGTCTTGGGCCAAGGAAACACCATATATTTT
TRBV12-3/TRBV12-4	.	TRBJ1-1	few	CASSPGAIEAFF	TGTGCCAGCAGTCCCGGAGCTATTGAAGCTTTCTTT
TRBV7-2	.	TRBJ2-7	.	CASSLAPGNVYEQYF	TGTGCCAGCAGCTTAGCTCCAGGGAATGTCTACGAGCAGTACTTC
TRBV9	TRBD1	TRBJ1-3	once	CASSVEDRANTIYF	TGTGCCAGCAGCGTAGAGGACAGGGCAAACACCATATATTTT
TRBV7-2	.	TRBJ2-5	.	CASSRGAGETQYF	TGTGCCAGCAGCCGGGGGGCGGGAGAGACCCAGTACTTC
TRBV7-8	TRBD2	TRBJ2-1	.	CASSPRGGSFYEQFF	TGTGCCAGCAGCCCTCGGGGGGGCTCCTTCTATGAGCAGTTCTTC
TRBV27	TRBD1	TRBJ1-1	.	CASSPFGTGFNTEAFF	TGTGCCAGCAGTCCGTTCGGGACAGGGTTTAACACTGAAGCTTTCTTT
TRBV4-3	.	TRBJ1-6	few	CASSYYGNSPLHF	TGCGCCAGCAGTTACTACGGAAATTCACCCCTCCACTTT
TRBV5-4	TRBD1	TRBJ2-7	.	CASSTRDSYEQYF	TGTGCCAGCAGTACCCGGGACAGCTACGAGCAGTACTTC
TRBV7-3	TRBD2	TRBJ2-2	.	CASSSAGTTYTGELFF	TGTGCCAGCAGCTCAGCCGGGACTACCTACACCGGGGAGCTGTTTTTT
TRBV7-9	TRBD2	TRBJ2-5	.	CASSTGLAQETQYF	TGTGCCAGCAGCACGGGACTAGCGCAAGAGACCCAGTACTTC
TRBV18	TRBD2	TRBJ2-3	.	CASSLSTGGTDTQYF	TGTGCCAGCTCCTTATCGACGGGGGGAACAGATACGCAGTATTTT